This TCR beta chain comes out of a study of Graves' ophthalmopathy and Graves' hyperthyroidism. Findings and caveats of the study: Both an approximately 69% sensitivity and an approximately 79% specificity characterized the model's predictions of ophthalmopathy progression.

The TCR beta CDR3 regions underwent amplification from RNA transcripts. After a first-round RT-PCR with HTBI primers, a second-round multiplex PCR was run. TCRdb analysed the multiplex PCR reads with MiXCR anew, one entry per CDR3 protein. The sample holds over a million distinct CDR3 sequences, about 38% seen once. Per the germline V gene, CDR1 is SGHTA and CDR2 is FQGNSA. CDR3 length: 16 amino acids. V was pared by 1 base and J by 1 base, with 10 bases between. This clonotype was recorded at least ten times. Antigen: not known. The source material was peripheral blood or thyroid tissue (not recorded which). This receptor was obtained from an adult man with Graves' hyperthyroidism. The V call is TRBV7-2, the J call TRBJ2-2; D gene unclear. In DNA form, the CDR3 reads TGTGCCAGCAGCTTAGTGTCGACCAAGAACACCGGGGAGCTGTTTTTT. Translating gives CASSLVSTKNTGELFF.